This T cell receptor beta chain appears in the sequencing data of a study of T cells after yellow fever vaccination. The wider study: SMART-Seq v4 Ultra Low Input prepared the low-cell-number fractions. Overall study results and limits: When the response was secondary, it was weaker but reached its peak faster, day 5 versus 15.

TCRdb ran MiXCR on the 5' RACE reads and lists one entry per CDR3 protein. Among 360,000 or so distinct CDR3 sequences listed, approximately 10% were seen once. The table lists this clonotype with a few counts. The antigen remains unidentified. Per the germline V gene, CDR1 is SEHNR and CDR2 is FQNEAQ (reference sequence). The ends were cut back, 5 bases at V and 5 bases at J, with 10 bases in the middle. The CDR3 length is 14 residues. The sequence derives from a man between 18 and 35 years old who received the YFV17D yellow fever vaccine. The source material was PBMCs, sampled on the day of the first yellow fever vaccination. The chain employs TRBV7-9 and TRBJ1-6; D not resolved. In DNA, the CDR3 is TGTGCCAGCAGCCTCGGACCAAATAATTCACCCCTCCACTTT. Its protein product is CASSLGPNNSPLHF.